Each of the 32 T cell receptor beta chains below was sequenced from the same sample in a study of cytomegalovirus exposure and HLA in healthy donors. It was with 60 Vbeta and 13 Jbeta primers that the PCR ran. The data were produced by immunoSEQ multiplex PCR, yet TCRdb's version contains in-frame clones alone and is incomplete. This table has about 75,000 clones, around 80% appearing once. Source material: PBMCs. Every receptor here comes from a man younger than 35 in good health and CMV-seronegative.

The chain is built from TRBV5-6 and TRBJ2-1; TRBD1 is a possible D gene (6 bases). The CDR3 runs to 15 residues. Germline V CDR1 and CDR2: SGHDT, YYEEEE. V shed 0 bases and J shed 6 bases, with 13 bases lying between them. The CDR3 DNA follows: TGTGCCAGCAGCTTGGAAGGCAGGGGTGTCAATGAGCAGTTCTTC. Its protein product is CASSLEGRGVNEQFF.

The gene calls are TRBV7-3 and TRBJ2-3; perhaps TRBD2 as D (5 bases). The CDR3 runs 13 residues. V lost 4 bases and J lost 4, with 9 bases in between. CDR1 and CDR2 (germline): SGHTA, FQGTGA. The CDR3 coding sequence is TGTGCCAGCAGCTCGTGGAGGTCAGATACGCAGTATTTT. It codes for CASSSWRSDTQYF.

The chain links TRBV14 to TRBJ1-1; 8 bases line up with TRBD1. Per germline, CDR1 SGHDN and CDR2 FVKESK. The J segment lost 2 bases and the V segment lost 3 bases, leaving 8 bases of the junction unmatched. The CDR3 spans 16 residues. The CDR3 region has the DNA TGTGCCAGCAGCCATGATCCGGGACAGGTTAACACTGAAGCTTTCTTT. Protein product: CASSHDPGQVNTEAFF.

This clone was seen more than once but under ten times. The rearrangement uses TRBV9 and TRBJ2-3, with 10 nucleotides matching TRBD2. This CDR3 spans 19 amino acids. CDR1 is SGDLS and CDR2 is YYNGEE in the germline V gene. The V and J ends lost 4 bases and 6 bases, in that order; junction bases with no gene match: 20. CDR3 sequence: CASSPPLLAGGRLRDTQYF. CDR3 sequence (DNA): TGTGCCAGCAGCCCCCCTTTGTTAGCGGGGGGCCGTTTGAGGGATACGCAGTATTTT.

This chain uses TRBV4-2 with TRBJ2-3; a weak D match, TRBD2 (8 bases). Per the germline V gene, CDR1 is LGHNA and CDR2 is YNFKEQ. This CDR3 spans 18 amino acids. The V end lost 1 base, the J end lost 1 base, and 18 bases lay between the germline ends. This chain's CDR3 is CASSQASGGRGGTDTQYF. The CDR3 bases are TGTGCCAGCAGCCAAGCCTCAGGGGGGCGGGGGGGCACAGATACGCAGTATTTT.

J is TRBJ1-1 and V is TRBV2; 7 nucleotides line up with TRBD1. The CDR3 is made up of 11 amino acids. Trimming at V came to 6 bases and at J to 6 bases, leaving 1 base not matched to a gene. Germline loops: CDR1 SNHLY, CDR2 FYNNEI. This chain's CDR3 is CASRGTAEAFF. In DNA, the CDR3 is TGTGCCAGCAGGGGGACAGCTGAAGCTTTCTTT.

This clone was detected only a few times. The rearrangement joins TRBV5-1 to TRBJ2-3, with 10 positions matching TRBD2. Germline V gives CDR1 SGHRS, CDR2 YFSETQ. CDR3 length equals 16 residues. The ends lost 4 bases at V and 0 bases at J; junction bases unmatched: 5. CDR3 in DNA: TGCGCCAGCAGCAAAGATAGCGGGAGGAGCACAGATACGCAGTATTTT. It codes for CASSKDSGRSTDTQYF.

The chain recombines TRBV6-6 with TRBJ2-7; D might be TRBD2 (5 bases). The CDR3 extends over 15 amino acids. The ends were cut back, 6 bases at V and 0 bases at J, with 15 bases in the middle. Germline lookup yields CDR1 MNHNY and CDR2 SVGAGI (reference sequence). The chain's CDR3 is CASRDPGRNSYEQYF. CDR3 sequence (DNA): TGTGCCAGCAGAGATCCGGGAAGAAACTCCTACGAGCAGTACTTC.

The rearrangement joins TRBV28 to TRBJ1-5; TRBD1 matches at 8 bases. Trimming took 4 bases from V and 5 from J; bases not matched to a gene: 7. CDR1 and CDR2 from the germline V gene are MDHEN and SYDVKM. The CDR3 is made up of 15 amino acids. The CDR3 sequence: CASSSGQGWDQPQHF. CDR3 bases: TGTGCCAGCAGTTCCGGACAGGGTTGGGATCAGCCCCAGCATTTT.

V gene TRBV7-2 combines with J gene TRBJ1-2; D possibly corresponds to TRBD1 (6 bases). The germline CDR1 and CDR2 sequences are SGHTA and FQGNSA. With 1 base removed from V and 12 bases from J, the gap between germline ends came to 15 bases. The CDR3 has 13 amino acids. The CDR3 region has the DNA TGTGCCAGCAGCTTAGACAGGGTCCAAGGAGACACCTTC. Protein: CASSLDRVQGDTF.

CDR3 amino acids: CASSMMAGGEQYF. The CDR3 coding sequence is TGTGCCAGTAGTATGATGGCAGGGGGAGAGCAGTACTTC. The rearrangement links TRBV19 to TRBJ2-7; 7 nucleotides line up with TRBD1. This CDR3 comprises 13 residues. The J segment lost 7 bases and the V segment lost 3 bases, leaving 6 bases of the junction unmatched. Per the germline V gene, CDR1 is LNHDA and CDR2 is SQIVND (reference sequence).

The V call is TRBV5-4, the J call TRBJ1-4, with 10 bases aligning to TRBD1. CDR1 is SGHNT and CDR2 is YYREEE in the germline V gene (reference sequence). Trimming took 4 bases from V and 8 from J; bases not matched to a gene: 8. The CDR3 totals 15 residues. The CDR3 sequence is CASSEQGTGDEKLFF. Written as DNA, the CDR3 is TGTGCCAGCAGCGAGCAAGGGACAGGGGACGAAAAACTGTTTTTT.

This clone is termed medium-sized. The chain has TRBV7-2 and TRBJ2-2; unclear D gene. Germline assignment: CDR1 SGHTA and CDR2 FQGNSA. The V end was cut by 6 bases, the J end by 5 bases, with 10 bases between. The CDR3 has 13 amino acids. CDR3 in DNA: TGTGCCAGCAGGGAGACGCCTACCGGGGAGCTGTTTTTT. Encoded protein: CASRETPTGELFF.

The V and J genes are TRBV9 and TRBJ1-5, with TRBD1 as a possible D gene (5 bases). From germline, CDR1 is SGDLS and CDR2 YYNGEE. CDR3 length equals 14 residues. The V end was cut by 4 bases, the J end by 3 bases, with 11 bases between. CDR3 nucleotide sequence: TGTGCCAGCAGCTTGGGGGGGAACAATCAGCCCCAGCATTTT. Translation: CASSLGGNNQPQHF.

The V call is TRBV7-9, the J call TRBJ1-1; tentative D call: TRBD1 (5 bases). CDR1 and CDR2 from the germline V gene are SEHNR and FQNEAQ (reference sequence). The V gene lost 0 bases and the J gene lost 5 bases, with 7 bases spanning the gap. CDR3 length equals 13 residues. CDR3 amino acids: CASSLAGATEAFF. CDR3 DNA: TGTGCCAGCAGCTTAGCAGGGGCGACTGAAGCTTTCTTT.

The chain uses TRBV2 and TRBJ2-1; 10 bases are a match to TRBD2. This CDR3 region has 15 residues. From germline, CDR1 is SNHLY and CDR2 FYNNEI. Germline trimming cut 11 bases from V and 9 bases from J; bases unmatched to any gene: 16. DNA of the CDR3: TGTGCCTGGCAGCTTTCTAGCGGGAGAGCGGGTGAGCAGTTCTTC. As protein: CAWQLSSGRAGEQFF.

The chain carries TRBV19 and TRBJ1-1; D ambiguous. The germline gives CDR1 LNHDA, CDR2 SQIVND (reference sequence). Trimming removed 7 bases at V and 1 base at J, with 10 bases between. There are 13 residues in the CDR3. CDR3 sequence: CASTPRRNTEAFF. The CDR3 DNA follows: TGTGCCAGTACCCCTCGGAGGAACACTGAAGCTTTCTTT.

The gene calls are TRBV6-1 and TRBJ1-5; TRBD1 matches at 8 bases. The CDR3 has 15 amino acids. Unmatched junction bases numbered 7, after V lost 5 bases and J lost 4 bases. Looked up from germline, CDR1 is MNHNS and CDR2 is SASEGT. CDR3 DNA: TGTGCCAGCAGTACCCGACAGGGGCAAAATCAGCCCCAGCATTTT. Its translation is CASSTRQGQNQPQHF.

The table lists this clone with a count of one. V gene TRBV7-2 combines with J gene TRBJ2-7; 11 nucleotides agree with TRBD2. CDR3 length: 16 amino acids. V gave up 2 bases and J gave up 3 bases; unmatched junction bases: 6. Germline V gene sequence: CDR1 SGHTA, CDR2 FQGNSA. The chain's CDR3 is CASSLFGTSGIYEQYF. The DNA for the CDR3 is TGTGCCAGCAGCTTATTTGGGACTAGCGGAATCTACGAGCAGTACTTC.

V is TRBV9 and J is TRBJ1-2; possibly TRBD1 for D (5 bases). The CDR3 has 12 residues. Trimming pared 9 bases from V and 7 bases from J, leaving 16 bases between. CDR1 and CDR2 (germline): SGDLS, YYNGEE. The CDR3, as DNA: TGTGCCACAAAACAGGTGACGAGTGGCTACACCTTC. This codes for CATKQVTSGYTF.

A single count supports this clone. The chain uses TRBV9 and TRBJ2-2; TRBD2 matches at 11 bases. Germline V gives CDR1 SGDLS, CDR2 YYNGEE. The J segment lost 2 bases and the V segment lost 3 bases, leaving 6 bases of the junction unmatched. The CDR3 contains 17 residues. The CDR3 protein is CASSEGTSGGNTGELFF. DNA for the CDR3: TGTGCCAGCAGCGAAGGAACTAGCGGGGGAAACACCGGGGAGCTGTTTTTT.

The chain carries TRBV7-6 and TRBJ1-3; D is perhaps TRBD1 (6 bases). The germline CDR1 and CDR2 sequences are SGHVS and FNYEAQ. This CDR3 is built from 15 residues. V lost 5 bases and J lost 2, with 13 bases in between. The CDR3 DNA is TGTGCCAGCAGCGCTCTGGGGGCGCCTGGAAACACCATATATTTT. This codes for CASSALGAPGNTIYF.

This clone was seen more than once but under ten times. The chain recombines TRBV19 with TRBJ1-1; 7 positions agree with TRBD1. V was pared by 2 bases and J by 3 bases, with 3 bases of the junction left unmatched. Germline V gives CDR1 LNHDA, CDR2 SQIVND (reference sequence). The CDR3 totals 14 residues. CDR3 coding DNA: TGTGCCAGTAGTATATTTCAGGGGGACACTGAAGCTTTCTTT. It translates to CASSIFQGDTEAFF. Full variable domain (remainder filled in from reference TRBV19 and TRBJ1-1): DGGITQSPKYLFRKEGQNVTLSCEQNLNHDAMYWYRQDPGQGLRLIYYSQIVNDFQKGDIAEGYSVSREKKESFPLTVTSAQKNPTAFYLCASSIFQGDTEAFFGQGTRLTVV.

J is TRBJ2-7 and V is TRBV28, with TRBD2 matching 11 bases. The CDR3 has 17 amino acids. Unmatched junction bases numbered 11, after V lost 2 bases and J lost 5 bases. The germline V gene encodes CDR1 MDHEN and CDR2 SYDVKM. The CDR3 sequence: CASSLNLAGGEGHEQYF. CDR3 coding DNA: TGTGCCAGCAGTTTAAACCTAGCGGGAGGAGAGGGGCACGAGCAGTACTTC.

The chain links TRBV15 to TRBJ2-5; 9 nucleotides line up with TRBD2. Germline CDR1 and CDR2: LNHNV and YYDKDF (reference sequence). This CDR3 is 15 amino acids long. V was clipped by 0 bases and J by 6 bases; unmatched bases: 5. The CDR3 coding sequence is TGTGCCACCAGCAGAGATGGGACTAGCATTCAGACCCAGTACTTC. Amino acids: CATSRDGTSIQTQYF.

This sequence joins TRBV29-1 and TRBJ1-1; the D gene is possibly TRBD1 (6 bases). V lost 6 bases and J lost 0, with 23 bases in between. The germline CDR1 and CDR2 sequences are SQVTM and ANQGSEA. This CDR3 is built from 17 residues. In nucleotides, the CDR3 is TGCAGCGTGGAGACAGGTCTTTGGGGCGATATGAACACTGAAGCTTTCTTT. It is translated as CSVETGLWGDMNTEAFF.

This clone showed up just once. CDR3 sequence (DNA): TGTGCCAGCTGGGAATGGACCCTCGGGGTGGGGAACGAAAAACTGTTTTTT. It is translated as CASWEWTLGVGNEKLFF. The chain couples TRBV7-9 to TRBJ1-4; no clear D gene. With 8 bases removed from V and 8 bases from J, the gap between germline ends came to 27 bases. CDR3 length: 17 amino acids. Germline V gene lookup returns CDR1 SEHNR and CDR2 FQNEAQ (reference sequence).

The CDR3 DNA follows: TGTGCCAGTAGTATAGCACAGGGCGACGCTTTCTTT. Amino acid sequence: CASSIAQGDAFF. The chain uses TRBV19 and TRBJ1-1; D may be TRBD1 (6 bases). This CDR3 has 12 amino acids. V lost 1 base to trimming and J lost 11 bases, with 11 bases between them. The germline V gene encodes CDR1 LNHDA and CDR2 SQIVND (reference sequence).

The chain couples TRBV5-8 to TRBJ2-7; 9 nucleotides agree with TRBD1. This CDR3 region has 14 residues. V lost 4 bases and J lost 6; bases outside the gene matches: 8. Per the germline V gene, CDR1 is SGHTS and CDR2 is YDEGEE. In nucleotides, the CDR3 is TGTGCCAGCAGCCCGGGACAGGGTGGCTTCGAGCAGTACTTC. Amino acid sequence: CASSPGQGGFEQYF.

The rearrangement joins TRBV9 to TRBJ2-5; the match to TRBD1 covers 7 bases. With V trimmed by 4 bases and J by 3 bases, 6 bases remained unmatched. CDR3 length: 14 residues. Germline CDR1 is SGDLS and CDR2 is YYNGEE. CDR3 loop: CASSPYRGEETQYF. DNA for the CDR3: TGTGCCAGCAGCCCTTACAGGGGCGAAGAGACCCAGTACTTC.

The chain recombines TRBV9 with TRBJ2-1, with 15 bases lining up with TRBD2. V shed 3 bases, J shed 7 bases, and the junction held 5 bases outside the gene matches. The germline CDR1 and CDR2 sequences are SGDLS and YYNGEE. The CDR3 has 16 amino acids. The chain's CDR3 is CASSATGTSGGNEQFF. The DNA for the CDR3 is TGTGCCAGCAGCGCAACCGGGACTAGCGGGGGGAATGAGCAGTTCTTC. Full variable domain (remainder filled in from reference TRBV9 and TRBJ2-1): DSGVTQTPKHLITATGQRVTLRCSPRSGDLSVYWYQQSLDQGLQFLIQYYNGEERAKGNILERFSAQQFPDLHSELNLSSLELGDSALYFCASSATGTSGGNEQFFGPGTRLTVL.

The chain is built from TRBV7-9 and TRBJ2-7, with 9 bases identical to TRBD1. CDR3 size: 14 residues. J gave up 5 bases and V 5 bases, and 7 bases lay outside the gene matches. Germline V lookup: CDR1 SEHNR, CDR2 FQNEAQ (reference sequence). The DNA for the CDR3 is TGTGCCAGCAGCGGACCGGGACAGGGAAACGAGCAGTACTTC. Translation gives CASSGPGQGNEQYF.